This T cell receptor (beta chain) was identified in a study of shared clonotypes between healthy human individuals. The authors ran unsorted PBMC replicate PCRs on about 300 ng DNA, about 30,000 T cell genomes. Original methodology: Filtering differed because ImmunoSEQ produced junction-only sequences that carried no quality scores. Repertoires were generated with immunoSEQ multiplex PCR, while TCRdb's copy carries only in-frame clones and drops some. That table supplies the V and J calls and clone size; D and trimming were determined from the DNA. The sample consists of fewer than 600,000 clones, approximately 79% of them appearing once. Germline trimming cut 5 bases from V and 6 bases from J; bases unmatched to any gene: 9. Germline CDR1 and CDR2: SNHLY and FYNNEI. The CDR3 runs 15 residues. Every one of the donors was a Caucasian adult that lived in Nashville, Tennessee. As regards this clone: Its antigen is undetermined.

Study-level results: Only blood was sampled; tissue repertoires likely differ.

The sequenced sample was PBMCs. The origin of this receptor is a woman in her 40s in good health. Some clones in this sample may be carry-over from other donors' samples. This chain joins TRBV2 and TRBJ1-4; 7 bases fit TRBD1. The chain's CDR3 is CASSTSQGSHEKLFF. Written as DNA, the CDR3 is TGTGCCAGCAGTACGTCACAGGGGAGTCATGAAAAACTGTTTTTT.